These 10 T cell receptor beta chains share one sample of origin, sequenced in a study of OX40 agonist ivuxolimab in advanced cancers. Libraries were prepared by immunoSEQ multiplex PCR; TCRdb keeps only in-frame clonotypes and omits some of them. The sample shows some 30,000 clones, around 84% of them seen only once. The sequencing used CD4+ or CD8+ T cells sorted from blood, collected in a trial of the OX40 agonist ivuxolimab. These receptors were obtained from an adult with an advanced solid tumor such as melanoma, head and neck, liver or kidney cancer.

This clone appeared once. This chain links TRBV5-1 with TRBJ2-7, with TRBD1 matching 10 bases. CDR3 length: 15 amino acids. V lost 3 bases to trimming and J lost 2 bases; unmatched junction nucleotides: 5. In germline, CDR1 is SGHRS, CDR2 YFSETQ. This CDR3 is CASSYPGQGTYEQYF. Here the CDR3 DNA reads TGCGCCAGCAGCTACCCGGGACAGGGGACCTACGAGCAGTACTTC.

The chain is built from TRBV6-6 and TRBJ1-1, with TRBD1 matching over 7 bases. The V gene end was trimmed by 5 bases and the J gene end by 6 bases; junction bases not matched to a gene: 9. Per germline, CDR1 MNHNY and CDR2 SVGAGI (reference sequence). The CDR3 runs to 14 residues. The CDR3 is CASSNRGRDAEAFF. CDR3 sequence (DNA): TGTGCCAGCAGTAACAGGGGCCGGGACGCTGAAGCTTTCTTT.

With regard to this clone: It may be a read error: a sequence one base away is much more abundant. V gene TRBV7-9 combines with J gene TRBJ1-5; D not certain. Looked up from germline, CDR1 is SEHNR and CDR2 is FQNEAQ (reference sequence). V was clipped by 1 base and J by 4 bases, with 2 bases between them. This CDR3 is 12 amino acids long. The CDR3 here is CASSLENQPQHF. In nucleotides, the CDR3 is TGTGCCAGCAGCTTAGAAAATCAGCCCCAGCATTTT.

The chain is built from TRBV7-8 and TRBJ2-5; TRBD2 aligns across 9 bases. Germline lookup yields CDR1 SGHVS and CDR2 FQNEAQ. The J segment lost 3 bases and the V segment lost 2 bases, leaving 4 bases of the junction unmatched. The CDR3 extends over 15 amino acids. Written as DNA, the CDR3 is TGTGCCAGCAGCTTAATGCGACTAGCGGAAGAGACCCAGTACTTC. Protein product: CASSLMRLAEETQYF.

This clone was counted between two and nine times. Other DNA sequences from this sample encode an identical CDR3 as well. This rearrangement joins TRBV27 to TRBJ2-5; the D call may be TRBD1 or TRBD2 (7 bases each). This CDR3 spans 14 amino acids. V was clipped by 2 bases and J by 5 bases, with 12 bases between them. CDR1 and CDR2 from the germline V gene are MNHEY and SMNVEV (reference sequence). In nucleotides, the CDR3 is TGTGCCAGCAGTTTAACGCAGGGGGGGGAGACCCAGTACTTC. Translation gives CASSLTQGGETQYF.

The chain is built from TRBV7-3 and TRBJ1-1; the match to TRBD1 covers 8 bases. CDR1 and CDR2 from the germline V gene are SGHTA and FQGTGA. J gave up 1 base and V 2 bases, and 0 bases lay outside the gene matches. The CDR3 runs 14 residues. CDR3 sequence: CASSLDRGNTEAFF. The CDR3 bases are TGTGCCAGCAGCTTAGACAGGGGGAACACTGAAGCTTTCTTT.

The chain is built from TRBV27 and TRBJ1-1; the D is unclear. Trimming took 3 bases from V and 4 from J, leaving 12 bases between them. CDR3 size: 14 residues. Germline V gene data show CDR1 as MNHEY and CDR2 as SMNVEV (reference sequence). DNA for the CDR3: TGTGCCAGCAGTTTGGGTAAAGGTGGCACTGAAGCTTTCTTT. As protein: CASSLGKGGTEAFF.

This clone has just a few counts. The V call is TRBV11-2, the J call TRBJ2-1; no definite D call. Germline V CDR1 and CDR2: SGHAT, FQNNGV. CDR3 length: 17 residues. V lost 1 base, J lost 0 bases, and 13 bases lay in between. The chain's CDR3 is CASSLVLGTSSYNEQFF. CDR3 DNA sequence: TGTGCCAGCAGCTTAGTTCTTGGCACAAGCTCCTACAATGAGCAGTTCTTC.

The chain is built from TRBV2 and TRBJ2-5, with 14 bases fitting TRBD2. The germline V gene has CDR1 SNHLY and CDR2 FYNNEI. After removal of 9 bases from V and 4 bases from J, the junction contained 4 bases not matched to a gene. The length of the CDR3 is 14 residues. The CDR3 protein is CARTSGGAGETQYF. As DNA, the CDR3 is TGTGCCAGGACTAGCGGGGGGGCCGGAGAGACCCAGTACTTC.

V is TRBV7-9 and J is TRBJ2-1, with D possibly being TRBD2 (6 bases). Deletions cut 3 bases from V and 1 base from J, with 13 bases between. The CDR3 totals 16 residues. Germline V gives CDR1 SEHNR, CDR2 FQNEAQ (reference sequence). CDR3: CASSFGRDSSYNEQFF. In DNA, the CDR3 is TGTGCCAGCAGCTTTGGCCGGGACTCTTCCTACAATGAGCAGTTCTTC.